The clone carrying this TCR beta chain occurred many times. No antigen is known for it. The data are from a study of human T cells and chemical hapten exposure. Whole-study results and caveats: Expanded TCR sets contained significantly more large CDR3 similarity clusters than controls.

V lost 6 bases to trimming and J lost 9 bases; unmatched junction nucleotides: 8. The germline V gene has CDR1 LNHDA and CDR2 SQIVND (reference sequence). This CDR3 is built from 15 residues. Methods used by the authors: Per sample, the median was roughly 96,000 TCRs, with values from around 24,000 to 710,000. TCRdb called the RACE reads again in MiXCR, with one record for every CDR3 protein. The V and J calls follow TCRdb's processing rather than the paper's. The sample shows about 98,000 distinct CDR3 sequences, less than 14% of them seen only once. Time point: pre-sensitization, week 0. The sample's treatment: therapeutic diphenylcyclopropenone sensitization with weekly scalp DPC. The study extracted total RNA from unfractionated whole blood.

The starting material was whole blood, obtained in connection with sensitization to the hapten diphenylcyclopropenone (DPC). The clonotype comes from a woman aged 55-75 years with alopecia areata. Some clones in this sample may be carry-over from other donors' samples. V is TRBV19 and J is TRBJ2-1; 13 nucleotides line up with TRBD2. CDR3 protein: CASSLTSGGASEQFF. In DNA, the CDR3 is TGTGCCAGTAGCCTCACTAGCGGGGGGGCCTCTGAGCAGTTCTTC.